The following is a T cell receptor (beta chain) sequence with its context. Clones were sequenced by immunoSEQ multiplex PCR, and TCRdb holds only the in-frame ones, with some missing. The sample shows 95,000 to 120,000 clones, around 93% of them seen only once. This record belongs to a study of OX40 agonist ivuxolimab in advanced cancers. The TCR was taken from an adult with an advanced solid tumor such as melanoma, head and neck, liver or kidney cancer. The sequencing here drew on CD4+ or CD8+ T cells sorted from blood, taken in a trial of the OX40 agonist ivuxolimab.

The CDR3 loop reads CASSQSGTEAFF. In nucleotides, the CDR3 is TGTGCCAGCAGTCAGAGCGGCACTGAAGCTTTCTTT. This chain joins TRBV2 and TRBJ1-1; D gene uncertain. Germline CDR1 and CDR2: SNHLY and FYNNEI. Trimming removed 5 bases from V and 4 bases from J, with 8 bases in between. This CDR3 is built from 12 residues.